This T cell receptor beta chain comes out of a study of blood T cell repertoires in COVID-19. In the study overall: Samples representing acute and convalescent COVID-19 were sourced from the United States, Italy and Spain. Nucleic acid was either cDNA or gDNA, and it came from T cells, B-cell-depleted T cells, or PBMCs.

Per the study methods: Cell counts per sample came from amplifying reference gene primers. Data came from immunoSEQ multiplex PCR; TCRdb stores just in-frame clones and leaves some out. V and J calls and clone size are as listed in that table; D and trimming were resolved from the DNA. This table has 40,000 to 45,000 clones, roughly 90% appearing once. The germline CDR1 and CDR2 sequences are ENHRY and SYGVKD. The ends lost 3 bases at V and 3 bases at J; junction bases unmatched: 5. The CDR3 length is 16 residues. Sequencing used peripheral blood. V is TRBV10-3 and J is TRBJ2-3, with 11 bases that match TRBD2. The origin of this receptor is a human donor in a cohort sampled during active COVID-19. CDR3 bases: TGTGCCATCAGTGATAGCGGGAGGGCCGGGACAGATACGCAGTATTTT. Its translation: CAISDSGRAGTDTQYF.